The source of this T cell receptor beta chain is a study of ipilimumab plus nivolumab after autologous stem cell transplantation. At the level of the study: DLBCL patients had primary refractory or relapsed disease.

V dropped 6 bases and J dropped 8 bases, with 18 bases sitting between them. Germline V lookup: CDR1 SGHDT, CDR2 YYEEEE. The CDR3 runs 14 residues. Measured with immunoSEQ multiplex PCR; TCRdb has only the in-frame clones, and not every one. This repertoire shows 15,000 to 20,000 clones, around 82% found once; its top ten account for over 5.5%. Ipilimumab, 1 mg/kg, started 14 to 28 days after autologous transplant. Dosing: nivolumab 3 mg/kg IV, weeks 1, 4, 7, 10, then every two weeks to week 26. This chain links TRBV5-6 with TRBJ2-1; D is perhaps TRBD1 (6 bases). The sequences come from PBMCs, collected in a trial of ipilimumab plus nivolumab as post-transplant consolidation. The sequence derives from a male donor with diffuse large B-cell lymphoma. CDR3 sequence (DNA): TGTGCCAGCATGGACGGGACAAATATTTATGAGCAGTTCTTC. Translation gives CASMDGTNIYEQFF.